This TCR beta chain was identified in a study of T cell repertoires in cytomegalovirus infection. This clonotype was seen more than once but under ten times. Its specificity is unknown. TCRdb re-called the reads with MiXCR, one entry per CDR3 protein. The table includes some 480,000 distinct CDR3 sequences, around 35% detected once. Trimming took 5 bases from V and 7 from J; bases not matched to a gene: 8. CDR1 and CDR2 (germline): SGHTA, FQGNSA. The length of the CDR3 is 16 residues. The sample in question was cultured PBMCs, obtained from culture after CMV antigen stimulation. The receptor was isolated from a human donor in good health (CMV status not recorded). Some clones in this sample may be carry-over from other donors' samples. The chain couples TRBV7-2 to TRBJ2-1; 13 nucleotides match TRBD2. CDR3 protein: CASSPPGLAGRNEQFF. For the CDR3, the DNA is TGTGCCAGCAGCCCCCCGGGACTAGCGGGACGTAATGAGCAGTTCTTC. Complete variable domain (other parts from reference TRBV7-2 and TRBJ2-1): GAGVSQSPSNKVTEKGKDVELRCDPISGHTALYWYRQSLGQGLEFLIYFQGNSAPDKSGLPSDRFSAERTGGSVSTLTIQRTQQEDSAVYLCASSPPGLAGRNEQFFGPGTRLTVL.